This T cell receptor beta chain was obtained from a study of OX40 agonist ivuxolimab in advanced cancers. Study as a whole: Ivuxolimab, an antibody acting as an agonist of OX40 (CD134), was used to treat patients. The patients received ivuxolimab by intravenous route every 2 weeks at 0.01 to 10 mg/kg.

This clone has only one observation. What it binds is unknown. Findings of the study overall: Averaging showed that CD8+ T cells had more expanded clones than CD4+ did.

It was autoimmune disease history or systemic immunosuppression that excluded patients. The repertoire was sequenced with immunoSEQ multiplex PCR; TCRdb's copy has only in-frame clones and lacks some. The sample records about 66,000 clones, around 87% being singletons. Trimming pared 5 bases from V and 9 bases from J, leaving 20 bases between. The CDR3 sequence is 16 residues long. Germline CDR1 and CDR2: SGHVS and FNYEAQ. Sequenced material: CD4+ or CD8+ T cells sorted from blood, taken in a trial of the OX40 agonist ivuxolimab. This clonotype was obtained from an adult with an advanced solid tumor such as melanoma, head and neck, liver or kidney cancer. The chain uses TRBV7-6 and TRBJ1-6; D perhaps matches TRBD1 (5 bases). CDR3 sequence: CASSATGTIGLSPLHF. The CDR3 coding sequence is TGTGCCAGCAGCGCAACCGGGACCATCGGTCTTTCACCCCTCCACTTT.